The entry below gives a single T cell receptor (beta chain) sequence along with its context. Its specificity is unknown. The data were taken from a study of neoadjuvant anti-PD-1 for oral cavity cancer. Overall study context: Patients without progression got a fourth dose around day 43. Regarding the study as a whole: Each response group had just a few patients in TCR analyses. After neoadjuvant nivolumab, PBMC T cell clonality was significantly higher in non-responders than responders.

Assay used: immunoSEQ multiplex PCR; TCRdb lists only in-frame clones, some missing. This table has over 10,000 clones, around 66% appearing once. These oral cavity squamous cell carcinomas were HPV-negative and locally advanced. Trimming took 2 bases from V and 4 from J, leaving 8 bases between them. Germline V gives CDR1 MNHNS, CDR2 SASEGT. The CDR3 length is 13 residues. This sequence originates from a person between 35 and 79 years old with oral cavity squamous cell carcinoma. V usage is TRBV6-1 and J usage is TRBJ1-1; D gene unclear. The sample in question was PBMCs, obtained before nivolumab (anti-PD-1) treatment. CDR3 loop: CASSENYGTEAFF. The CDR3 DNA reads TGTGCCAGCAGTGAAAATTACGGCACTGAAGCTTTCTTT.